The clone carrying this T cell receptor beta chain was seen ten or more times. Its specificity is not known. This sample stems from a study of T-cell reconstitution after alpha-beta-depleted transplantation in children. Preparation of the TCRbeta library was carried out with unique molecular identifiers. Via MiXCR, TCRdb re-called the PCR reads, giving one row per CDR3 protein. The table has over 150,000 distinct CDR3 sequences, roughly 11% seen once. General observations from the study: Alpha-beta T cells present about two months after transplant were reported to originate from several hundred expanded graft clones. Once a year had passed after transplant, T-cell counts and diversity came mostly from newly produced T cells. High day-60 TCRbeta diversity in some patients came from surviving recipient T cells and thymic progenitors.

The TCR was taken from a boy aged 2 to 10 with acute myeloid leukemia, due to receive a stem cell transplant. The sample consisted of PBMCs, taken before TCRalphabeta/CD19-depleted stem cell transplant.

CDR3 amino acids: CARNTEAFF. The CDR3 DNA follows: TGTGCCAGAAACACTGAAGCTTTCTTT. The V and J genes are TRBV27 and TRBJ1-1; D not certain. The CDR3 loop spans 9 amino acids. The ends were cut back, 9 bases at V and 2 bases at J, with 1 base in the middle. The germline V gene has CDR1 MNHEY and CDR2 SMNVEV (reference sequence).